Listed below are T cell receptor beta chains from one sample, sequenced in a study of CD8 T cells in ankylosing spondylitis. Using its own MiXCR run on the 5' RACE reads, TCRdb lists one record per CDR3 protein. Of about 24,000 distinct CDR3 sequences in the sample, over 10% were seen once. The specimen was blood. These receptors were obtained from a male donor with ankylosing spondylitis or in good health (not recorded which). CDR3s include the opening cysteine and the closing phenylalanine or tryptophan.

J gene: TRBJ2-2; V gene: TRBV4-3; CDR3 protein: CASSRGQGSTGELFF
J gene: TRBJ2-2; V gene: TRBV12-3/TRBV12-4; CDR3 protein: CASRDRLLTPGSRELFF
J gene: TRBJ2-7; V gene: TRBV11-2; CDR3 protein: CASSLTGQGADAQYF
J gene: TRBJ2-7; V gene: TRBV28; CDR3 protein: CASSPYIGTYEQYF
J gene: TRBJ2-4; V gene: TRBV30; CDR3 protein: CAWSTGVVAKNIQYF
J gene: TRBJ2-4; V gene: TRBV6-2/TRBV6-3; CDR3 protein: CASSPPGLAGENIQYF
J gene: TRBJ2-3; V gene: TRBV12-3/TRBV12-4; CDR3 protein: CASSPTRGSDTQYF
J gene: TRBJ2-1; V gene: TRBV7-8; CDR3 protein: CASSSILAGGFRSSYNEQFF
J gene: TRBJ1-4; V gene: TRBV25-1; CDR3 protein: CASSERERGQTEKLFF
J gene: TRBJ1-5; V gene: TRBV20-1; CDR3 protein: CSATWGMSNQPQHF
J gene: TRBJ2-1; V gene: TRBV5-5; CDR3 protein: CASSDRTSGYNEQFF
J gene: TRBJ2-1; V gene: TRBV29-1; CDR3 protein: CSVEIGQGAGNEQFF
J gene: TRBJ2-1; V gene: TRBV28; CDR3 protein: CASSLLRIPNEQFF
J gene: TRBJ2-1; V gene: TRBV5-5; CDR3 protein: CASSLEASVGEQFF
J gene: TRBJ1-2; V gene: TRBV20-1; CDR3 protein: CSARINSMGSDYTF
J gene: TRBJ2-7; V gene: TRBV3-1; CDR3 protein: CASSGPGQGEQYF
J gene: TRBJ1-4; V gene: TRBV7-9; CDR3 protein: CASSSPATTNEKLFF
J gene: TRBJ2-2; V gene: TRBV6-5; CDR3 protein: CASRRESTGELFF
J gene: TRBJ1-5; V gene: TRBV12-3/TRBV12-4; CDR3 protein: CASSLGTNSNQPQHF
J gene: TRBJ1-6; V gene: TRBV5-1; CDR3 protein: CASSMTGGFGSPLHF
J gene: TRBJ2-2; V gene: TRBV7-3; CDR3 protein: CASSSPGANTGELFF
J gene: TRBJ1-4; V gene: TRBV20-1; CDR3 protein: CSAPRNRQGWSGKLFF
J gene: TRBJ2-3; V gene: TRBV29-1; CDR3 protein: CSVDVEGHTQYF
J gene: TRBJ2-2; V gene: TRBV29-1; CDR3 protein: CSVEHSSGGLSNTGELFF
J gene: TRBJ2-2; V gene: TRBV27; CDR3 protein: CASKRTGRTGELFF
J gene: TRBJ2-3; V gene: TRBV2; CDR3 protein: CASSMRQADTQYF
J gene: TRBJ2-7; V gene: TRBV29-1; CDR3 protein: CSVRTSGGYEQYF
J gene: TRBJ1-1; V gene: TRBV20-1; CDR3 protein: CSARVGVSTEAFF
J gene: TRBJ2-5; V gene: TRBV7-9; CDR3 protein: CASSLTSWETQYF
J gene: TRBJ2-2; V gene: TRBV9; CDR3 protein: CASSGMNTGELFF
J gene: TRBJ2-6; V gene: TRBV28; CDR3 protein: CASSIVSGANVLTF
J gene: TRBJ1-1; V gene: TRBV7-9; CDR3 protein: CASSLGSNTEAFF
J gene: TRBJ2-2; V gene: TRBV24-1; CDR3 protein: CATRGGFGTGELFF
J gene: TRBJ2-2; V gene: TRBV7-9; CDR3 protein: CASSLTGQLRAGELFF
J gene: TRBJ2-1; V gene: TRBV7-3; CDR3 protein: CASSPSGGLHNEQFF
J gene: TRBJ2-2; V gene: TRBV5-1; CDR3 protein: CASSYRPNTGELFF
J gene: TRBJ2-1; V gene: TRBV10-3; CDR3 protein: CAISRDAGEQFF
J gene: TRBJ1-1; V gene: TRBV29-1; CDR3 protein: CSVEAVGTEAFF
J gene: TRBJ2-5; V gene: TRBV29-1; CDR3 protein: CSVRDSQETQYF
J gene: TRBJ2-1; V gene: TRBV7-2; CDR3 protein: CASSPRTGTYNEQFF
J gene: TRBJ2-5; V gene: TRBV11-2; CDR3 protein: CASSRNRGQETQYF
J gene: TRBJ1-2; V gene: TRBV27; CDR3 protein: CASSLRAAPLYGYTF
J gene: TRBJ2-2; V gene: TRBV30; CDR3 protein: CAWSSGSTGELFF
J gene: TRBJ1-3; V gene: TRBV7-3; CDR3 protein: CASSAPGTGDSGNTIYF
J gene: TRBJ2-5; V gene: TRBV4-3; CDR3 protein: CASSQDRPSGGKETQYF
J gene: TRBJ2-1; V gene: TRBV12-3/TRBV12-4; CDR3 protein: CASSLGGSSYNEQFF
J gene: TRBJ2-2; V gene: TRBV7-3; CDR3 protein: CASSLWGGRTGELFF
J gene: TRBJ2-3; V gene: TRBV29-1; CDR3 protein: CSVGGPGRGGTDTQYF
J gene: TRBJ2-2; V gene: TRBV19; CDR3 protein: CASSILREPGELFF
J gene: TRBJ1-1; V gene: TRBV28; CDR3 protein: CASTGIDRLGNTEAFF
J gene: TRBJ1-4; V gene: TRBV9; CDR3 protein: CASSVGLVGNEKLFF
J gene: TRBJ2-1; V gene: TRBV2; CDR3 protein: CASTEGFDEQFF